Detailed here is one T cell receptor beta chain. The germline gives CDR1 MNHNS, CDR2 SASEGT. The CDR3 sequence is 15 residues long. V dropped 5 bases and J dropped 5; count of bases not matched to a gene: 8. The patients had localized lung adenocarcinoma, a non-small cell subtype. TCRdb reprocessed the PCR reads with MiXCR, giving one entry per CDR3 protein. The table shows around 15,000 distinct CDR3 sequences, with roughly 47% occurring only once. These data originate in a study of CD4 and CD8 cells across lung adenocarcinoma regions. V and J are TRBV6-1 and TRBJ2-7; TRBD1 aligns across 11 bases. The sample comprised CD4+ T cells from the center of a lung tumor. This sequence was found in a male donor with lung adenocarcinoma. The CD4 and CD8 labels of this study may be unreliable. The CDR3 region is CASSPGGQGGHEQYF. The CDR3 DNA follows: TGTGCCAGCAGTCCCGGGGGACAGGGGGGCCACGAGCAGTACTTC.